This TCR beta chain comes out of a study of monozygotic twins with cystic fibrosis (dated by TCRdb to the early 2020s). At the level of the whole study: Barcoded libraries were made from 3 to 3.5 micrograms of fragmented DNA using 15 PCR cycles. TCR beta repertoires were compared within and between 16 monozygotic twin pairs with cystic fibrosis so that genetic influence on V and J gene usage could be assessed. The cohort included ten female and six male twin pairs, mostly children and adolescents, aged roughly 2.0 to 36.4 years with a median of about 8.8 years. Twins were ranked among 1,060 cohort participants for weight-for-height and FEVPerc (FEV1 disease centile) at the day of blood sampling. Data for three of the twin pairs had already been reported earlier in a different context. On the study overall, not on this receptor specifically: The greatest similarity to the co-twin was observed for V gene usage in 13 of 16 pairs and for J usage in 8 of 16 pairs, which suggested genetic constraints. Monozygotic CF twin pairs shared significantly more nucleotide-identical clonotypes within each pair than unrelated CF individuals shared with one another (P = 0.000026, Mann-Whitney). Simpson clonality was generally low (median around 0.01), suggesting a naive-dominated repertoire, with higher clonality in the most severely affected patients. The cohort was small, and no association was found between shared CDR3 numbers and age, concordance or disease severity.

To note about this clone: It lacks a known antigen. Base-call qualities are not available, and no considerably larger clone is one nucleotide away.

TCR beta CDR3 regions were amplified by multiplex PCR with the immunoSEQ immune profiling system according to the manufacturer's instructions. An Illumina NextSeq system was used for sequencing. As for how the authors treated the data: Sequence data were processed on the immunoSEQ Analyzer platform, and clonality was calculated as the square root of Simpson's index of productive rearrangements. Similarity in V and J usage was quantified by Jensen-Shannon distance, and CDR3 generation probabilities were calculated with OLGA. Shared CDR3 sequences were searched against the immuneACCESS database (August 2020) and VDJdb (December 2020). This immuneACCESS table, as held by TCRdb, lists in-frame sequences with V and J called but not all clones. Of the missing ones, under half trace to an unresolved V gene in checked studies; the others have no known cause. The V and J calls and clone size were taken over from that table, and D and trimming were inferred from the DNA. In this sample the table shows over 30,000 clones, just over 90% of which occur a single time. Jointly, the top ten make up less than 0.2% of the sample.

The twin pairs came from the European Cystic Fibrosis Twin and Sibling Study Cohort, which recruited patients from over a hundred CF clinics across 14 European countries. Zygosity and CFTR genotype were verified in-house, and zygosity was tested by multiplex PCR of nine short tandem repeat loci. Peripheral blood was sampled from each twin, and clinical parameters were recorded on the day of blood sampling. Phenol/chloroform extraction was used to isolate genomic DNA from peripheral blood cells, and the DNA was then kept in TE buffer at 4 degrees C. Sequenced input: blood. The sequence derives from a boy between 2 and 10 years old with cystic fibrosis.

The DNA reads as follows: TGCGCCAGCAGTGAGGGTTCAGACAGGGTCTACAATGAGCAGTTCTTC. It encodes CASSEGSDRVYNEQFF. The chain is encoded by TRBV10-1 joined to TRBJ2-1, with 7 bases aligning to TRBD1. From cysteine to phenylalanine, the CDR3 is 16 amino acids long. The kept DNA is CDR3 alone, 48 bases in frame from the first base. V is cut back by 2 bases and J by 3 bases, with 7 bases in the junction unmatched. CDR1 and CDR2 (WNHNN, SYGVQD) derive from the germline V gene (reference sequence).